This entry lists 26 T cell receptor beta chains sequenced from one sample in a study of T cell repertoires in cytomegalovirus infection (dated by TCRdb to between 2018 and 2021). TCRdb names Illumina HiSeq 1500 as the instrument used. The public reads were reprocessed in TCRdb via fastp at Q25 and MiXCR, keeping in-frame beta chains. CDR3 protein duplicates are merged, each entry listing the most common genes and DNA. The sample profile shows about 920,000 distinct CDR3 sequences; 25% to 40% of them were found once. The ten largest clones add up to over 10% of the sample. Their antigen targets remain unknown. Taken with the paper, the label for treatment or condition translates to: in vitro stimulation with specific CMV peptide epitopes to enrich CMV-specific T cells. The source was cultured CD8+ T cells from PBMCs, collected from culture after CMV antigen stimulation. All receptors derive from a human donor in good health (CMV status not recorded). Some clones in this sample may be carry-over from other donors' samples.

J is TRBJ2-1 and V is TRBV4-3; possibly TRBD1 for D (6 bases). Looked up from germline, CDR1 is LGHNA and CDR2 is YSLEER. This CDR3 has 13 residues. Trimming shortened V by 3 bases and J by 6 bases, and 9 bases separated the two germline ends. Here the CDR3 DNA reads TGCGCCAGCAGCCACCGAGGGGGCAATGAGCAGTTCTTC. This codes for CASSHRGGNEQFF.

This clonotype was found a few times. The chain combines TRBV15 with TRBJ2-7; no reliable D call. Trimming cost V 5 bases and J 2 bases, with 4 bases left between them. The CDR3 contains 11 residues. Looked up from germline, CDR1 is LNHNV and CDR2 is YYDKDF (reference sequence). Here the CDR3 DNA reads TGTGCCACCAGCGCTGCCTACGAGCAGTACTTC. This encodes CATSAAYEQYF.

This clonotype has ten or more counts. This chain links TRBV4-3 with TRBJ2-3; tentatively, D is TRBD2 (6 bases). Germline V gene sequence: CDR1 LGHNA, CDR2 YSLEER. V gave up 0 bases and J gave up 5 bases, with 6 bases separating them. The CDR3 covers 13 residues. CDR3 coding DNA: TGCGCCAGCAGCCAAGATAGCGGAGATACGCAGTATTTT. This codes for CASSQDSGDTQYF.

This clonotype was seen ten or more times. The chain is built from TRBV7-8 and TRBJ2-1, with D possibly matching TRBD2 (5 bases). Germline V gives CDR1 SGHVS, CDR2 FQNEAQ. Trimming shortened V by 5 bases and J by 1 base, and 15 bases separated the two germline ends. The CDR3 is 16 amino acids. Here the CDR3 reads CASSPAGTHSYNEQFF. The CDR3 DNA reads TGTGCCAGCAGCCCCGCGGGCACCCATTCCTACAATGAGCAGTTCTTC.

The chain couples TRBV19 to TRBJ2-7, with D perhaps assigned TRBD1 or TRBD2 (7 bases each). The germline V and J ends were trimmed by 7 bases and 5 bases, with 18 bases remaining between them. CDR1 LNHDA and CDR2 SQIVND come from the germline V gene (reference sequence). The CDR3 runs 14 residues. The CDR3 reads CASTLTGDYDEQYF. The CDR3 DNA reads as TGTGCCAGTACCTTAACAGGGGACTATGACGAGCAGTACTTC.

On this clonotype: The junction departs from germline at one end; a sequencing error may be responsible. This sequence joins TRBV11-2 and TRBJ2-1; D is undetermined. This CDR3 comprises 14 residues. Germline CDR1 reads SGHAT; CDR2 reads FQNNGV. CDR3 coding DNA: TGTGCCGGCAGCTTAGGCAACCCGGGCTATGAGCAGTTCTTC. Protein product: CAGSLGNPGYEQFF.

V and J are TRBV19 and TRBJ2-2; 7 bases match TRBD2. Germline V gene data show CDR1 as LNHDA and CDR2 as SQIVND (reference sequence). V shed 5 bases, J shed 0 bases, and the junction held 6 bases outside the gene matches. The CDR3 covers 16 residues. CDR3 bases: TGTGCCAGTAGTCCGCGGACTAGTGCGAACACCGGGGAGCTGTTTTTT. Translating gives CASSPRTSANTGELFF.

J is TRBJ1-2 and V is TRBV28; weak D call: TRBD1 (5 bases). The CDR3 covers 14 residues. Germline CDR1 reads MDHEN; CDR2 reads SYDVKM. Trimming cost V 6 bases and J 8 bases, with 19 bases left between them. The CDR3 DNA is TGTGCCAGCAGACCCGCCGGGACTGACTTCGGCTACACCTTC. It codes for CASRPAGTDFGYTF.

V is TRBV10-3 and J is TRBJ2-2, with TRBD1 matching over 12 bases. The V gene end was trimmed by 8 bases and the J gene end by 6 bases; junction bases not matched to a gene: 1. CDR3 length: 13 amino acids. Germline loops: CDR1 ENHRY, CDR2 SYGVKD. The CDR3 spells CAIRDRGPGELFF. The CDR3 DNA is TGTGCCATCCGGGACAGGGGGCCCGGGGAGCTGTTTTTT.

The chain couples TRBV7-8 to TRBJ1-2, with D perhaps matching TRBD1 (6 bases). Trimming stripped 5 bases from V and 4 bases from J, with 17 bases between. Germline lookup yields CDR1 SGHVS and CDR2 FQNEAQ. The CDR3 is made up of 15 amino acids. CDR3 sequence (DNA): TGTGCCAGCAGCCCCCTGGGAGGGGGAGGCTATGGCTACACCTTC. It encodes CASSPLGGGGYGYTF.

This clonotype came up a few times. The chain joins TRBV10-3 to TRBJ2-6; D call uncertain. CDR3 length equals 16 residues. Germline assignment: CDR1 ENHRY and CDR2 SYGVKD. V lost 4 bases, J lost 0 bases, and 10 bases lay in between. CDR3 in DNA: TGTGCCATCAGTGTCGAGTGGCACTCTGGGGCCAACGTCCTGACTTTC. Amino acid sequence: CAISVEWHSGANVLTF.

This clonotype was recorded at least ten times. The CDR3, as DNA: TGTGCCAGCAGCCCCGGACTAGCGGGGGCCGAGGGAACGCAGTATTTT. As protein: CASSPGLAGAEGTQYF. V is TRBV7-9 and J is TRBJ2-3; 13 bases match TRBD2. Germline-derived CDR1 and CDR2 are SEHNR and FQNEAQ (reference sequence). Germline trimming cut 5 bases from V and 9 bases from J; bases unmatched to any gene: 11. The CDR3 consists of 16 residues.

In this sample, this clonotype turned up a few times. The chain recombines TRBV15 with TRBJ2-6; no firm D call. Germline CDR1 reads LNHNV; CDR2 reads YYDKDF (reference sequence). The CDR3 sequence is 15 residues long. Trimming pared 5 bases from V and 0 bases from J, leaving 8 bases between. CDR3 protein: CATSLPPSGANVLTF. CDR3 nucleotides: TGTGCCACCAGCCTGCCCCCCTCTGGGGCCAACGTCCTGACTTTC.

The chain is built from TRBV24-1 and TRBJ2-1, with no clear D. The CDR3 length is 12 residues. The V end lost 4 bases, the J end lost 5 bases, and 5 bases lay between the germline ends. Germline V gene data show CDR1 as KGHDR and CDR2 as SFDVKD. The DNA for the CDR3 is TGTGCCACCAGTGACAATGACAATGAGCAGTTCTTC. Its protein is CATSDNDNEQFF.

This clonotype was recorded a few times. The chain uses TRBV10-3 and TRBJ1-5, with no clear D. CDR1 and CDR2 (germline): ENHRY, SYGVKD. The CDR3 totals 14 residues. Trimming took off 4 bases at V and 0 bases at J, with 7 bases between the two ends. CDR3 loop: CAISVDGSNQPQHF. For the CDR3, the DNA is TGTGCCATCAGTGTAGACGGTAGCAATCAGCCCCAGCATTTT.

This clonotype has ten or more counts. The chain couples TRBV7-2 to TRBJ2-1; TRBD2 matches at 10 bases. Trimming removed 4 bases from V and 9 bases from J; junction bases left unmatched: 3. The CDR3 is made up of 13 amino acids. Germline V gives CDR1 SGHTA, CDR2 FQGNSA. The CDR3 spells CASSSSGGGEQFF. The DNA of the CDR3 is TGTGCCAGCAGCTCAAGCGGGGGGGGTGAGCAGTTCTTC.

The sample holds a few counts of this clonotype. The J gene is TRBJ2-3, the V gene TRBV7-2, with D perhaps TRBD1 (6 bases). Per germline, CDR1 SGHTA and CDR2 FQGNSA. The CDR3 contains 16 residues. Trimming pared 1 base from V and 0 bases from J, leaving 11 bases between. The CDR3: CASSLGDISSTDTQYF. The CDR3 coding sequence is TGTGCCAGCAGCTTAGGGGACATCTCTAGCACAGATACGCAGTATTTT.

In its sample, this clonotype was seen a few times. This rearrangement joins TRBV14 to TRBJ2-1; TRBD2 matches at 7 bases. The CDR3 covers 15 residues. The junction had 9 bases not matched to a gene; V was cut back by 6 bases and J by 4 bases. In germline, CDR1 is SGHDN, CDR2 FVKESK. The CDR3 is CASSPWEGSYNEQFF. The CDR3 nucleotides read TGTGCCAGCAGTCCTTGGGAGGGATCGTACAATGAGCAGTTCTTC.

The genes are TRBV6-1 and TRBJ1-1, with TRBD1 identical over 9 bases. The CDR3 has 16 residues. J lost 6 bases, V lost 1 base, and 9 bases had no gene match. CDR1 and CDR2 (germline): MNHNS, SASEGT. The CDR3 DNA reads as TGTGCCAGCAGTGAAGTTGGGACAGGGTTTCTTTCTGAAGCTTTCTTT. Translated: CASSEVGTGFLSEAFF.

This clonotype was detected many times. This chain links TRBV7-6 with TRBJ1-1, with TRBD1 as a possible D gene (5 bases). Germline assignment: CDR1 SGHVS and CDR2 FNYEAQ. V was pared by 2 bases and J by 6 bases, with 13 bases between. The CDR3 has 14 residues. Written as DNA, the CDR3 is TGTGCCAGCAGCTTAAGAATTCAGGGAGCTGAAGCTTTCTTT. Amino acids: CASSLRIQGAEAFF.

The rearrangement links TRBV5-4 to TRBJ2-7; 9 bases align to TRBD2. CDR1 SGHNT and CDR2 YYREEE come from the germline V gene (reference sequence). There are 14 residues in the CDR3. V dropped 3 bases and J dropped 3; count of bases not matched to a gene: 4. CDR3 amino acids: CASSSSGADYEQYF. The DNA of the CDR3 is TGTGCCAGCAGCTCTAGCGGGGCGGACTACGAGCAGTACTTC.

The DNA of the CDR3 is TGTGCCAACAGCCCCGGCGGGGGACCCTACGAGCAGTACGTC. This codes for CANSPGGGPYEQYV. The gene calls are TRBV7-6 and TRBJ2-7; TRBD2 agrees at 7 bases. CDR1 SGHVS and CDR2 FNYEAQ come from the germline V gene. The CDR3 consists of 14 residues.

The CDR3: CSARGPWSNQPQHF. The DNA for the CDR3 is TGCAGTGCCAGGGGGCCCTGGAGCAATCAGCCCCAGCATTTT. The chain is built from TRBV20-1 and TRBJ1-5; 8 bases are shared with TRBD1. Germline CDR1 DFQATT, CDR2 SNEGSKA (reference sequence). CDR3 size: 14 residues. Losses at the gene ends were 6 bases for V and 1 base for J; bases not matched to a gene: 5.

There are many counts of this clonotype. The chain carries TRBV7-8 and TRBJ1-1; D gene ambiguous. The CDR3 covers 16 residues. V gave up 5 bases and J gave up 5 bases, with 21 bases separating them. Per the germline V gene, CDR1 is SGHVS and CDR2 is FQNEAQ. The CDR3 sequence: CASSPLVILDWTEAFF. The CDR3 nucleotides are TGTGCCAGCAGCCCCCTGGTGATACTAGATTGGACTGAAGCTTTCTTT.

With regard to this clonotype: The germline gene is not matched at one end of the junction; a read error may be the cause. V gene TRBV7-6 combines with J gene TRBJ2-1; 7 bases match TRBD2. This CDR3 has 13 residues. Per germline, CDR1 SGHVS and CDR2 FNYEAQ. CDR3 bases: TGTGCTAGCACCAGAAGGGCGGGGGATGAGCAGTTCTTC. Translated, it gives CASTRRAGDEQFF.

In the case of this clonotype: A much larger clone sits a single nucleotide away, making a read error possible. CDR3 in DNA: TGTGCCACCAGTGATTCCGGACAGGGGACCAGCACAGATACGCAGTATTTT. Residues: CATSDSGQGTSTDTQYF. This chain connects TRBV24-1 to TRBJ2-3; 9 nucleotides agree with TRBD1. Germline CDR1 is KGHDR and CDR2 is SFDVKD. This CDR3 spans 17 amino acids. With 2 bases clipped from V and 0 bases from J, the junction kept 5 bases outside the gene matches.